The rows below give T cell receptor beta chains drawn from one sample of a study of post-analysis software for immune sequencing data. One entry per CDR3 protein results from TCRdb running MiXCR on the PCR reads. The top ten clones hold 4.9% of a sample with fewer than 850,000 distinct CDR3 sequences, around 42% of them seen once. The sequenced material came from blood. These receptors all come from a girl aged 5 to 17 with multiple sclerosis. Each CDR3 is given with its conserved first and last residue. The D gene is left open where the match is weak. Some rows mark clone size as missing; the rest say once, few, many or name a class of expanded clone.

D,J,V,size,CDR3,DNA
.,TRBJ2-5,TRBV30,.,CAWSVAGGAWETQYF,TGTGCCTGGAGTGTGGCTGGGGGAGCTTGGGAGACCCAGTACTTC
.,TRBJ2-7,TRBV27,.,CASSPDHEQYF,TGTGCCAGCAGTCCTGACCACGAGCAGTACTTC
TRBD2,TRBJ2-7,TRBV6-5,few,CASSYLGLAGAQYF,TGTGCCAGCAGTTACCTCGGACTAGCGGGAGCGCAGTACTTC
.,TRBJ1-6,TRBV27,.,CASGRVWDSPLHF,TGTGCCAGCGGCCGGGTTTGGGATTCACCCCTCCACTTT
.,TRBJ2-1,TRBV9,once,CASNTGSYNEQFF,TGTGCCAGCAACACGGGGTCCTACAATGAGCAGTTCTTC
.,TRBJ1-6,TRBV14,.,CASSQRPWTPGENSPLHF,TGTGCCAGCAGCCAACGTCCCTGGACGCCCGGCGAGAATTCACCCCTCCACTTT
.,TRBJ2-1,TRBV7-9,.,CASSAWGGVSYNEQFF,TGTGCCAGCAGTGCCTGGGGCGGGGTCTCCTACAATGAGCAGTTCTTC
.,TRBJ2-5,TRBV24-1,.,CATSLPGETQYF,TGTGCCACCAGTCTCCCGGGGGAGACCCAGTACTTC
.,TRBJ2-3,TRBV4-3,.,CASSQDHGPPTDTQYF,TGCGCCAGCAGCCAAGATCACGGGCCCCCCACAGATACGCAGTATTTT
.,TRBJ2-6,TRBV9,few,CASSVAGIRVSGANVLTF,TGTGCCAGCAGCGTAGCGGGAATTCGGGTCTCTGGGGCCAACGTCCTGACTTTC
.,TRBJ1-1,TRBV6-6,.,CASSSRGIRDTEAFF,TGTGCCAGCAGTTCTAGGGGGATTCGGGACACTGAAGCTTTCTTT
.,TRBJ2-3,TRBV6-2/TRBV6-3,few,CASSYPGDRGTDTQYF,TGTGCCAGCAGTTACCCCGGGGATCGGGGCACAGATACGCAGTATTTT
.,TRBJ2-2,TRBV5-1,.,CASSLDPRGGTGELFF,TGCGCCAGCAGCTTGGATCCCAGGGGAGGCACCGGGGAGCTGTTTTTT
.,TRBJ1-1,TRBV20-1,.,CSARRDGNTEAFF,TGCAGTGCTAGACGGGACGGTAACACTGAAGCTTTCTTT
TRBD1,TRBJ1-2,TRBV7-9,few,CASSFDREVYTF,TGTGCCAGCAGCTTTGACAGGGAGGTCTACACCTTC
.,TRBJ2-3,TRBV5-1,few,CASSYETRRDTQYF,TGCGCCAGCAGCTACGAGACTAGACGTGATACGCAGTATTTT
.,TRBJ2-5,TRBV29-1,many,CSVVSETQYF,TGCAGCGTTGTTTCGGAGACCCAGTACTTC
TRBD1,TRBJ1-5,TRBV29-1,.,CSVESPGRGRGVGNQPQHF,TGCAGCGTTGAATCGCCGGGCAGGGGGCGCGGAGTTGGCAATCAGCCCCAGCATTTT
.,TRBJ2-5,TRBV12-3/TRBV12-4,few,CASSMDPPPETQYF,TGTGCCAGCAGTATGGACCCCCCCCCAGAGACCCAGTACTTC
.,TRBJ2-7,TRBV6-6,.,CASGATQIYEQYF,TGTGCCAGCGGGGCCACCCAGATCTACGAGCAGTACTTC
.,TRBJ2-1,TRBV5-1,.,CASSPRVQGNEQFF,TGCGCCAGCAGCCCCCGGGTCCAGGGCAATGAGCAGTTCTTC
.,TRBJ1-2,TRBV29-1,.,CSVGLGLGGYTF,TGCAGCGTTGGACTAGGGTTGGGCGGCTACACCTTC
.,TRBJ2-1,TRBV10-3,.,CAIRSSVEQFF,TGTGCCATCAGGAGTTCAGTTGAGCAGTTCTTC
.,TRBJ2-7,TRBV12-3/TRBV12-4,once,CASSFLERYEQYF,TGTGCCAGCAGTTTCCTAGAGCGGTACGAGCAGTACTTC
.,TRBJ2-7,TRBV9,.,CASSASTSSSYEQYF,TGTGCCAGCAGCGCATCGACAAGTTCAAGCTACGAGCAGTACTTC
TRBD1,TRBJ2-7,TRBV4-1,.,CASSREPGGHAEQYF,TGCGCCAGCAGCCGTGAACCAGGGGGACACGCCGAGCAGTACTTC
.,TRBJ2-7,TRBV20-1,.,CSAEYPGRTYEQYF,TGCAGTGCAGAGTACCCTGGGCGGACCTACGAGCAGTACTTC
TRBD2,TRBJ2-7,TRBV27,.,CASSPGLTSGSPSYEQYF,TGTGCCAGCAGCCCTGGGTTGACTAGCGGGAGCCCTTCCTACGAGCAGTACTTC
TRBD2,TRBJ2-1,TRBV5-1,.,CASRWAGGGSYNEQFF,TGCGCCAGCCGGTGGGCGGGAGGCGGTTCCTACAATGAGCAGTTCTTC
TRBD2,TRBJ2-1,TRBV27,.,CASSLSTSPRDEQFF,TGTGCCAGCAGTTTATCGACTAGCCCTAGGGATGAGCAGTTCTTC
.,TRBJ2-7,TRBV20-1,.,CSARTSGLLVEQYF,TGCAGTGCTAGAACCAGCGGACTCCTCGTAGAGCAGTACTTC
.,TRBJ1-2,TRBV2,.,CASSSMGGKHDKRGGYTF,TGTGCCAGCAGTTCCATGGGGGGGAAGCACGACAAACGTGGTGGCTACACCTTC
TRBD1,TRBJ1-1,TRBV6-6,.,CASSYRDRDPEAFF,TGTGCCAGCAGTTACAGGGACAGGGATCCTGAAGCTTTCTTT
.,TRBJ2-1,TRBV29-1,.,CSVRWQGPSGQFF,TGCAGCGTTAGATGGCAGGGCCCTTCGGGGCAGTTCTTC
TRBD2,TRBJ2-7,TRBV7-2,.,CASSFRDYSYEQYF,TGTGCCAGCAGCTTCCGGGACTACTCCTACGAGCAGTACTTC
.,TRBJ1-2,TRBV27,few,CASSLSSSYGYTF,TGTGCCAGCAGTTTATCTAGTAGCTATGGCTACACCTTC
.,TRBJ2-7,TRBV7-2,.,CASSRRSLSSYEQYF,TGTGCCAGCAGCCGTCGCAGCCTGAGCTCCTACGAGCAGTACTTC
TRBD2,TRBJ2-7,TRBV15,few,CATSSEREVVYEQYF,TGTGCCACCAGCAGTGAGCGGGAGGTTGTATACGAGCAGTACTTC
.,TRBJ2-3,TRBV4-1,few,CASSQVEGHTDTQYF,TGCGCCAGCAGCCAAGTTGAGGGACACACAGATACGCAGTATTTT
TRBD1,TRBJ2-7,TRBV29-1,.,CSVDQGAYEEQYF,TGCAGCGTTGACCAGGGGGCTTATGAAGAGCAGTACTTC
.,TRBJ2-5,TRBV27,.,CASRMGLAETQYF,TGTGCCAGCAGAATGGGGCTAGCGGAGACCCAGTACTTC
.,TRBJ2-4,TRBV5-8,.,CASSLPRVGKNIQYF,TGTGCCAGCAGCTTGCCCAGGGTTGGCAAAAACATTCAGTACTTC
.,TRBJ2-5,TRBV11-3,.,CASSPRRGGQETQYF,TGTGCCAGCAGCCCCCGGCGGGGCGGTCAAGAGACCCAGTACTTC
.,TRBJ2-7,TRBV12-3/TRBV12-4,few,CASSLGWRDAYEQYF,TGTGCCAGCAGCCTCGGGTGGAGGGACGCCTACGAGCAGTACTTC
.,TRBJ1-5,TRBV12-3/TRBV12-4,.,CASRSAGGGNQPQHF,TGTGCCAGCAGGTCGGCCGGGGGTGGCAATCAGCCCCAGCATTTT
TRBD2,TRBJ2-7,TRBV7-2,.,CASSLVQGLVAYEQYF,TGTGCCAGCAGCTTAGTACAGGGACTAGTTGCCTACGAGCAGTACTTC
TRBD2,TRBJ2-5,TRBV24-1,few,CATSVRRELRETQYF,TGTGCCACCAGTGTTCGGCGGGAGCTGAGGGAGACCCAGTACTTC
.,TRBJ1-5,TRBV6-6,once,CASSYSSGSNQPQHF,TGTGCCAGCAGTTACTCGAGTGGCAGCAATCAGCCCCAGCATTTT